This T cell receptor beta chain was identified in a study of T cells in localized non-small cell lung cancer. Study-level results: Longer overall survival was linked to higher blood T cell density.

A remark on this clone: Its target is unknown.

The method was immunoSEQ multiplex PCR; TCRdb's version includes in-frame clones alone and lacks a portion of them. Among approximately 32,000 clones listed, almost 85% were seen once. The CDR3 is made up of 14 amino acids. Germline V gene sequence: CDR1 MNHNY, CDR2 SVGAGI (reference sequence). The V and J ends lost 6 bases and 1 base respectively, with 12 bases between them. The chain couples TRBV6-6 to TRBJ1-1, with a tentative D call TRBD1 (5 bases). The sequence came from a male donor older than 55 with stage III squamous cell lung carcinoma. The sample consisted of peripheral blood, taken before any cancer treatment. The CDR3 coding sequence is TGTGCCAGCAGGTCGGGACTCAGGAACACTGAAGCTTTCTTT. Translated: CASRSGLRNTEAFF.